A single T cell receptor beta chain is shown here with its context. Genomic DNA served as template for TCR beta VDJ and CDR3 profiling. Each CDR3 protein is one row after TCRdb ran MiXCR on the reads. The sample has approximately 470,000 distinct CDR3 sequences, about a third seen once; the top ten hold nearly 0.85%. This sample was included in a study of CD8+CD57+ T cells in acquired aplastic anemia. Study in general: Mean yield of DNA from sorted CD4+ and CD8+ cells was roughly 3.1 ug.

CD8+CD57+ cell expansion had been shown by flow cytometry in patients chosen for sequencing. The CDR3 has 14 residues. The V end was cut by 0 bases, the J end by 5 bases, with 10 bases between. Germline V gives CDR1 LNHNV, CDR2 YYDKDF (reference sequence). The V and J genes are TRBV15 and TRBJ1-2; TRBD1 might be the D (6 bases). This clonotype was sampled from a human donor with aplastic anemia. Sample: sorted CD4+, CD8+, or CD8+CD57+ T cells (not recorded which) from PBMCs. The CDR3 nucleotides read TGTGCCACCAGCAGAGATAGGGGGGAGTATGGCTACACCTTC. It is translated as CATSRDRGEYGYTF.